The present TCR beta chain was sequenced within a study of blood T cell repertoires in COVID-19. Study in general: Both acute and convalescent COVID-19 samples were obtained from the United States, Italy and Spain. T cells, B-cell-depleted T cells, or PBMCs provided the cDNA or gDNA that served as material.

In the original analysis: Amplification with reference gene primers provided the estimates of nucleated cell counts. Method: immunoSEQ multiplex PCR; TCRdb's copy keeps in-frame clones and lacks some. That table gives V, J and clone size, and the DNA gave D and trimming. Here the sample spans about 340,000 clones, 86% being singletons. Seattle enrolled patients during active infection and tracked them longitudinally. The CDR3 has 15 residues. Germline V gene sequence: CDR1 LGHDT, CDR2 YNNKEL (reference sequence). V was pared by 5 bases and J by 3 bases, with 1 base of the junction left unmatched. The rearrangement links TRBV3-1 (or the pseudogene TRBV3-2) to TRBJ2-1; 13 positions agree with TRBD2. The sequence came from a woman aged 55-70 years with COVID-19, enrolled during active disease. Sequencing used peripheral blood. CDR3 sequence reads: CASSGLAGVYNEQFF. The DNA of the CDR3 is TGTGCCAGCAGCGGACTAGCGGGGGTCTACAATGAGCAGTTCTTC.